The rows below give T cell receptor beta chains drawn from one sample of a study of blood T cell repertoires in COVID-19. Clones were sequenced by immunoSEQ multiplex PCR, and TCRdb holds only the in-frame ones, with some missing. The sample comprises approximately 30,000 clones, approximately 84% of which are singletons, and 40% to 65% rests with the top ten. The sample comprised peripheral blood. These receptors originate from a man aged 45-60 years with active or convalescent COVID-19. Each CDR3 is given with its conserved first and last residue. The D gene is left open where the match is weak. Expanded clones are given a class, and other clones once, few, many or no size at all.

-	TRBJ2-7	TRBV7-2	TRBD2	TGTGCCAGCACCCCAAACCCTAGCGGGAGTTACGAGCAGTACTTC	CASTPNPSGSYEQYF
-	TRBJ1-6	TRBV4-1	TRBD1	TGCGCCAGCAGCCGTTACCAGGGGGCGCAGTACTCACCCCTCCACTTT	CASSRYQGAQYSPLHF
few	TRBJ1-2	TRBV7-9	-	TGTGCCAGCAGCTTTGGGGGGGACTTAGGGTATGGCTACACCTTC	CASSFGGDLGYGYTF
-	TRBJ2-3	TRBV5-4	TRBD2	TGTGCCAGCAGCTTTCCATCCATGCGAAATGGACTAGAAGGAGATACGCAGTATTTT	CASSFPSMRNGLEGDTQYF
-	TRBJ2-5	TRBV6-5	-	TGTGCCAGCAGTTACTCGCGTCAAGAGACCCAGTACTTC	CASSYSRQETQYF
-	TRBJ2-1	TRBV15	-	TGTGCCACCAGCAGACTTGGAATGCGGGACTGGGGAAACAATGAGCAGTTCTTC	CATSRLGMRDWGNNEQFF
-	TRBJ2-1	TRBV5-4	TRBD2	TGTGCCAGCAGCCTCTTCGACGCGGGACTAATCTACAATGAGCAGTTCTTC	CASSLFDAGLIYNEQFF
-	TRBJ1-2	TRBV19	-	TGTGCCAGTAGTATATGGGAGGACTATGGCTACACCTTC	CASSIWEDYGYTF
-	TRBJ2-3	TRBV24-1	-	TGTGCCACCAGAACAGGCACAGATACGCAGTATTTT	CATRTGTDTQYF
few	TRBJ1-4	TRBV7-9	-	TGTGCCAGCAGCTTAGCGGCAGGGGTGTATGAAAAACTGTTTTTT	CASSLAAGVYEKLFF
-	TRBJ1-5	TRBV27	TRBD1	TGTGCCAGCAGGGGACAGGCCGCAGGGGGCAATCAGCCCCAGCATTTT	CASRGQAAGGNQPQHF
few	TRBJ1-2	TRBV7-9	-	TGTGCCAGCAGCCCCAGGGGAGAAACTGGCTACACCTTC	CASSPRGETGYTF
-	TRBJ1-2	TRBV2	TRBD1	TGTGCCAGCAGGGGACAGGTAACCTACACCTTC	CASRGQVTYTF
medium-sized	TRBJ2-5	TRBV3-1/TRBV3-2	TRBD2	TGTGCCAGCAGCCAAGGACTAGCGGGAGAAGAGACCCAGTACTTC	CASSQGLAGEETQYF
once	TRBJ1-2	TRBV6-5	-	TGTGCCAGCAGAGCTGGGGGGGTAAGGCACACCTTC	CASRAGGVRHTF
-	TRBJ2-7	TRBV5-1	TRBD2	TGCGCCAGCAGCTTGGTGGGGGGGGCTAGCGGGAGCTACGAGCAGTACTTC	CASSLVGGASGSYEQYF
few	TRBJ1-1	TRBV6-1	TRBD1	TGTGCCAGCAGTGAAGCACAGGGGGCCACTGAAGCTTTCTTT	CASSEAQGATEAFF
-	TRBJ1-2	TRBV5-1	-	TGCGCCAGCAGCTTTAGTGTCCAGGTTAACTATGGCTACACCTTC	CASSFSVQVNYGYTF
-	TRBJ1-2	TRBV5-1	TRBD1	TGCGCCAGCAGCTTGAGACAGGGGCCATCTAACTATGGCTACACCTTC	CASSLRQGPSNYGYTF
-	TRBJ1-4	TRBV2	TRBD1	TGTGCCAGCAGGGGACAGATGGATGAAAAACTGTTTTTT	CASRGQMDEKLFF
-	TRBJ2-3	TRBV7-2	TRBD1	TGTGCCAGCAGAGATCCGGGACAGGGCTTAGATACGCAGTATTTT	CASRDPGQGLDTQYF
-	TRBJ1-1	TRBV20-1	TRBD1	TGCAGTGCTAGTAGGTACAGGGGGGCGATGAACACTGAAGCTTTCTTT	CSASRYRGAMNTEAFF
-	TRBJ1-3	TRBV14	-	TGTGCCAGCAGTCCGATAGACTCTGGAAACACCATATATTTT	CASSPIDSGNTIYF
-	TRBJ1-2	TRBV30	TRBD1	TGTGCCGTCCGAACAGGGGTCGGCTACACCTTC	CAVRTGVGYTF
-	TRBJ1-5	TRBV12-2	-	TGTGCAAGTCGCGGCTGGCAGGGGCGAAGCAATCAGCCCCAGCATTTT	CASRGWQGRSNQPQHF
few	TRBJ1-1	TRBV20-1	-	TGCAGTGCTAGGGGCTCCACTGAAGCTTTCTTT	CSARGSTEAFF
-	TRBJ1-2	TRBV6-5	TRBD1	TGTGCCAGCAGTTACGATCGAGGGGGCGCTGGCTACACCTTC	CASSYDRGGAGYTF
-	TRBJ2-3	TRBV19	TRBD2	TGTGCCAGTAGTAAGCGTCCGGGACTAGCGGGGGGGCGGGCAGATACGCAGTATTTT	CASSKRPGLAGGRADTQYF
-	TRBJ2-3	TRBV6-5	-	TGTGCCAGCAGTTGGCAGGGTGCAGATACGCAGTATTTT	CASSWQGADTQYF
once	TRBJ1-2	TRBV7-2	-	TGTGCCAGCAGCCCCCCAGGGTTCGGCTACACCTTC	CASSPPGFGYTF
few	TRBJ2-1	TRBV10-3	-	TGTGCCATCAGTGATGGTAGCCGTGAGTTCTTC	CAISDGSREFF
-	TRBJ1-1	TRBV9	-	TGTGCCAGCAGCGTATACCCTCCCCCAACGGATAAGCGCCCCAGAAGGGCTTTCTTT	CASSVYPPPTDKRPRRAFF
-	TRBJ1-5	TRBV7-9	TRBD1	TGTGCCAGCAGCTCCTACAGGGGGGGCAATCAGCCCCAGCATTTT	CASSSYRGGNQPQHF
-	TRBJ1-6	TRBV11-2	-	TGTGCCAGCAGCTCCATGTCCCAGCGATCACCCCTCCACTTT	CASSSMSQRSPLHF
-	TRBJ2-6	TRBV4-1	-	TGCGCCAGCAGCCAAGATCGGGGTTTCTCTGGGGCCAACGTCCTGACTTTC	CASSQDRGFSGANVLTF
-	TRBJ1-1	TRBV5-4	TRBD1	TGTGCCAGCAGCTTGGCCGGGGACAGCTCGAACACTGAAGCTTTCTTT	CASSLAGDSSNTEAFF
few	TRBJ2-3	TRBV11-2	TRBD2	TGTGCCAGCAGGGAGGGACTAGGCATTGATACGCAGTATTTT	CASREGLGIDTQYF
-	TRBJ2-1	TRBV4-2	-	TGTGCCAGCAGAGAAGGGAGCTCCTACAATGAGCAGTTCTTC	CASREGSSYNEQFF
-	TRBJ2-6	TRBV19	-	TGTGCCAGTAGTATGGCAGTTCTCTCTGGGGCCAACGTCCTGACTTTC	CASSMAVLSGANVLTF
-	TRBJ2-1	TRBV21-1	-	TGTGCCAGCAGCGAGATCACCTACAATGAGCAGTTCTTC	CASSEITYNEQFF
-	TRBJ2-1	TRBV7-9	TRBD2	TGTGCCAGCAGCTTAGGGCTAGCGGGTAACAATGAGCAGTTCTTC	CASSLGLAGNNEQFF
-	TRBJ1-5	TRBV2	-	TGTGCCAGCAGGGGTGGGGGGGCCCACGAGCCCCAGCATTTT	CASRGGGAHEPQHF
-	TRBJ1-2	TRBV5-4	-	TGTGCCAGCAGCTTCGCCTTAGCTAACTATGGCTACACCTTC	CASSFALANYGYTF
-	TRBJ1-3	TRBV3-1/TRBV3-2	-	TGTGCCAGCAGCCAAGAAGCCGGAAACACCATATATTTT	CASSQEAGNTIYF
-	TRBJ1-1	TRBV4-1	-	TGCGCCAGCAGCCAAGATGCTGCAGGACAGAACACTGAAGCTTTCTTT	CASSQDAAGQNTEAFF
-	TRBJ2-5	TRBV5-1	TRBD2	TGCGCCAGCAGCTTTAGCGCGGGAGCGGAGACCCAGTACTTC	CASSFSAGAETQYF
-	TRBJ2-7	TRBV29-1	-	TGCAGCGTTGAAGGAGGTTTGGCAGTTTACGAGCAGTACTTC	CSVEGGLAVYEQYF
few	TRBJ1-4	TRBV5-1	-	TGCGCCAGCAGCTTGGCCTTGACTGGCGAAAAACTGTTTTTT	CASSLALTGEKLFF
-	TRBJ2-7	TRBV7-6	TRBD2	TGTGCCAGCACCCCCGCGGGGGGCGGGTACGAGCAGTACTTC	CASTPAGGGYEQYF
-	TRBJ1-2	TRBV7-9	-	TGTGCCAGCAGCGGCCACATCTATGGCTACACCTTC	CASSGHIYGYTF
-	TRBJ1-2	TRBV7-9	TRBD1	TGTGCCAGCAGCCGGGACAGGGGAGATGTAGAAGGCTACACCTTC	CASSRDRGDVEGYTF
-	TRBJ2-1	TRBV19	TRBD2	TGTGCCAGTAGAGGGACTAGCGGATCTTACAATGAGCAGTTCTTC	CASRGTSGSYNEQFF
-	TRBJ2-7	TRBV19	-	TGTGCCAGTAGCAATTTGAGGGACTCCTCCTACGAGCAGTACTTC	CASSNLRDSSYEQYF
-	TRBJ2-1	TRBV12-5	TRBD2	TGTGCTAGTGGCAAAGAGGGACTAGCGGGAGTCTACAATGAGCAGTTCTTC	CASGKEGLAGVYNEQFF
-	TRBJ2-2	TRBV14	TRBD2	TGTGCCAGCAGCGCTGATATAGCGGGCACCGGGGAGCTGTTTTTT	CASSADIAGTGELFF
-	TRBJ2-7	TRBV21-1	-	TGTGCCAGCAGCAGCTATCTACTAGCGGGGGGTTTCTACGAGCAGTACTTC	CASSSYLLAGGFYEQYF
few	TRBJ2-7	TRBV5-4	-	TGTGCCAGCAGCTTGGAGCCGAGAGACGAGCAGTACTTC	CASSLEPRDEQYF
-	TRBJ2-1	TRBV4-2	TRBD2	TGTGCCAGCAGCCAAGGTTACGGGGTAGCGGGAGGAATCGGGAATGAGCAGTTCTTC	CASSQGYGVAGGIGNEQFF
medium-sized	TRBJ2-1	TRBV5-6	TRBD2	TGTGCCAGCAGCTCAGTTTACGGGACTAGTCTTTTCCCCAATGAGCAGTTCTTC	CASSSVYGTSLFPNEQFF
-	TRBJ1-3	TRBV3-1/TRBV3-2	-	TGTGCCAGCAGCCTCACTGGAAACACCATATATTTT	CASSLTGNTIYF